This T cell receptor beta chain was captured in a study of beta chain features in type 1 diabetes. The whole isolated RNA underwent reverse transcription, so sequencing captured expressed TCRB transcripts. Mean read depth for naive, central memory and regulatory T cell samples was roughly 4 million reads. Sequencing was performed with immunoSEQ multiplex PCR; in TCRdb, only in-frame clones are kept and a portion is missing. The sample has about 320,000 clones; about 14% are singletons. Per donor, one heparinised blood draw averaged roughly 110 mL. It was via CD45RO/CCR7/CD25/CD127/CD95/CD27 that CD4+ naive, central memory, regulatory and stem cell-like memory cells were sorted. Each of the sorted populations had a purity greater than 95%. CDR1 KGHSH and CDR2 LQKENI come from the germline V gene. This CDR3 has 16 amino acids. A word on this clone: Mismatch with germline at one junction end may stem from a read error.

Sequencing was done on a sample of central memory CD4+ T cells from blood. The rearrangement joins TRBV18 to TRBJ2-1; 15 nucleotides agree with TRBD2. The sequence was obtained from a man aged 25-40 years in good health. The CDR3 is CASSPGTSGRYNGQFF. The CDR3, as DNA: TGTGCCAGCTCACCTGGGACTAGCGGGAGGTACAATGGGCAGTTCTTC.